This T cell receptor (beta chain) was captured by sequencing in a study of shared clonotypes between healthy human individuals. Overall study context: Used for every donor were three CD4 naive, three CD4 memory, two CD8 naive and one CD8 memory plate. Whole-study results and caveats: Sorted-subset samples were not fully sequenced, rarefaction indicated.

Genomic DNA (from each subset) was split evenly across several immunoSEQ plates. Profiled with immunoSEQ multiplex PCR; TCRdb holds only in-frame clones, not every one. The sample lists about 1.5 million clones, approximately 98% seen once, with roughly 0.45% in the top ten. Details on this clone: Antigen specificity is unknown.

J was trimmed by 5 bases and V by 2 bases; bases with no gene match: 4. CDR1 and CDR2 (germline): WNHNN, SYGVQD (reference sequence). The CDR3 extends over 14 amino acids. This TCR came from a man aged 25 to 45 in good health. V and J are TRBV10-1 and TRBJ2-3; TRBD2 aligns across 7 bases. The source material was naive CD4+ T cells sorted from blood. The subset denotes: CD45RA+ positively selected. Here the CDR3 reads CASSEGLAGDTQYF. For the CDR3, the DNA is TGCGCCAGCAGTGAGGGGTTAGCGGGAGATACGCAGTATTTT.